This T cell receptor (beta chain) was retrieved from a study of blood T cell repertoires in COVID-19. Study summary: PBMCs, B-cell-depleted T cells, or T cells were the source of the cDNA or gDNA that made up the material.

TCRdb keeps only in-frame clones here, not all; method: immunoSEQ multiplex PCR. The sample lists 100,000 or so clones; roughly 80% were seen once. The CDR3 covers 15 residues. Germline V gives CDR1 MDHEN, CDR2 SYDVKM. V lost 6 bases, J lost 2 bases, and 16 bases lay in between. The V and J genes are TRBV28 and TRBJ1-1; D is possibly TRBD1 (5 bases). This TCR derives from an elderly woman with acute or convalescent COVID-19. The sample was peripheral blood. The chain's CDR3 is CASRISGGVNTEAFF. CDR3 DNA sequence: TGTGCCAGCAGGATTTCGGGGGGGGTTAACACTGAAGCTTTCTTT. Complete variable domain (other parts from reference TRBV28 and TRBJ1-1): DVKVTQSSRYLVKRTGEKVFLECVQDMDHENMFWYRQDPGLGLRLIYFSYDVKMKEKGDIPEGYSVSREKKERFSLILESASTNQTSMYLCASRISGGVNTEAFFGQGTRLTVV.